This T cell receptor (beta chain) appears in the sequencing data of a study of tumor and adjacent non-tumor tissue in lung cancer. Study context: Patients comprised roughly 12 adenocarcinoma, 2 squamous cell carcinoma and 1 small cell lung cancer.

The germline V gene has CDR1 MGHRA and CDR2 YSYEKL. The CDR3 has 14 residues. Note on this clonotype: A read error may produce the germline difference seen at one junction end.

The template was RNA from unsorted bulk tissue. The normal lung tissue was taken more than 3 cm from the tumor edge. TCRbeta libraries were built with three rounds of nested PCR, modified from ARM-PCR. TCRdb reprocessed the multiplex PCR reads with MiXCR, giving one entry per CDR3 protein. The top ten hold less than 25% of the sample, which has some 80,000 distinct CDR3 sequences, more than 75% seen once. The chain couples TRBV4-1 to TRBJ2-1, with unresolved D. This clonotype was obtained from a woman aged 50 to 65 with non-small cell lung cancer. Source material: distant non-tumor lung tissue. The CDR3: CANSQIHVEFLQFF. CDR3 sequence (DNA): TGCGCCAACAGCCAAATTCACGTGGAGTTCTTGCAGTTCTTC.